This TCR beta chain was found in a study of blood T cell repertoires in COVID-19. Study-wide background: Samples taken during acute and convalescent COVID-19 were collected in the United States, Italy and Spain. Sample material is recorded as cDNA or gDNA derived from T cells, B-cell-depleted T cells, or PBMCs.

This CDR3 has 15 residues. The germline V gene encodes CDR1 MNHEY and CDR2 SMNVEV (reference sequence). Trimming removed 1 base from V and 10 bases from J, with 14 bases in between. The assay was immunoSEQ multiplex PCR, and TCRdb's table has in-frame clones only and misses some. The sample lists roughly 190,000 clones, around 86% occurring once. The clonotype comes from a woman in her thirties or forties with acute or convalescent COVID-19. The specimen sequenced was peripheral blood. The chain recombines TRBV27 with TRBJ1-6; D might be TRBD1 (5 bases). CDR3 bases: TGTGCCAGCAGTTTATACGCCCTCGGGGGATCACCCCTCCACTTT. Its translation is CASSLYALGGSPLHF.